This T cell receptor (beta chain) appears in the sequencing data of a study of T cell responses to AZD1222 COVID-19 vaccine. Study information: Pooled together were second doses at about 4 or about 12 weeks. General study findings and limits: Repertoire sampling was restricted to post-peak T cell response timepoints. Unmutated regions of variants are reportedly targeted by nearly half of spike-specific TCRs.

The CDR3 extends over 14 amino acids. Germline V lookup: CDR1 DFQATT, CDR2 SNEGSKA (reference sequence). The V and J ends lost 3 bases and 3 bases respectively, with 15 bases between them. This table comes from immunoSEQ multiplex PCR, and its TCRdb copy is limited to in-frame clones, with some not included. Here the sample spans 170,000 or so clones, about nine tenths being singletons. Notes on this clone: What it binds is unknown.

The material was peripheral blood, obtained on day 0 of AZD1222 vaccination. J is TRBJ2-7 and V is TRBV20-1; no clear D gene. The receptor comes from an adult in good health. As DNA, the CDR3 is TGCAGTGCTAGTTTCTCGGTGGCAGACTACGAGCAGTACTTC. Protein product: CSASFSVADYEQYF.